This TCR beta chain is from a study of PD-L1 blockade in urothelial cancer. Study background: Prior regimens of chemotherapy numbered 0 to 3 per patient. Blood was evaluated 3 weeks (second dose) and 6 weeks after therapy began. Each blood sample yielded a median of about 150,000 T cells.

About this clone: What it binds is not known.

Method: immunoSEQ multiplex PCR; TCRdb's copy keeps in-frame clones and lacks some. The top ten hold about 2.2% of the sample, which has under 130,000 clones, under 85% seen once. Study-level points and caveats: Durable benefit was linked to greater 3-week expansion of tumor-associated blood clones.

The germline CDR1 and CDR2 sequences are WNHNN and SYGVQD (reference sequence). There are 15 residues in the CDR3. V lost 2 bases and J lost 2; bases outside the gene matches: 4. The TCR originated in a man between 50 and 59 years old with urothelial cancer. This material consisted of PBMCs, taken around atezolizumab (anti-PD-L1) treatment. This chain joins TRBV10-1 and TRBJ2-3; 7 bases are a match to TRBD2. In DNA, the CDR3 is TGCGCCAGCAGTGAGGGGAGGGGAGACACAGATACGCAGTATTTT. This gives the protein CASSEGRGDTDTQYF.